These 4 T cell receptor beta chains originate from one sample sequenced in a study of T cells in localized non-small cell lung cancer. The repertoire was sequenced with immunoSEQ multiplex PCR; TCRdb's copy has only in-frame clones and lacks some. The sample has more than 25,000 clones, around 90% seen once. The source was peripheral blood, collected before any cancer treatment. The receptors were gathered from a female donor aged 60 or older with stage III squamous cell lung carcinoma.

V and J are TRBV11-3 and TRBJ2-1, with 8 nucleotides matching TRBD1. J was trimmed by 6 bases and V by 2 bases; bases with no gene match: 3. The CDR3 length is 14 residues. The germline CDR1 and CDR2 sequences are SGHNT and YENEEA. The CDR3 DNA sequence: TGTGCCAGCAGCTTATATGGGACAGGCAATGAGCAGTTCTTC. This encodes CASSLYGTGNEQFF.

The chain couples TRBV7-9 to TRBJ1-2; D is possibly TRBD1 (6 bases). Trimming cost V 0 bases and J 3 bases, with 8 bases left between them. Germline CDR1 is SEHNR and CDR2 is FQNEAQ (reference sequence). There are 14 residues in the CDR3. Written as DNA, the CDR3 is TGTGCCAGCAGCTTAGCCTCAGGGGACTATGGCTACACCTTC. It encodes CASSLASGDYGYTF.

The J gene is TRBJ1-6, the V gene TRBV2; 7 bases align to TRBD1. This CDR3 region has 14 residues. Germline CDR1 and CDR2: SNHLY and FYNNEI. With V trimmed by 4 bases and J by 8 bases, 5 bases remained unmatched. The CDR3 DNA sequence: TGTGCCAGCAGTGGGGGACAGACATATTCACCCCTCCACTTT. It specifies CASSGGQTYSPLHF.

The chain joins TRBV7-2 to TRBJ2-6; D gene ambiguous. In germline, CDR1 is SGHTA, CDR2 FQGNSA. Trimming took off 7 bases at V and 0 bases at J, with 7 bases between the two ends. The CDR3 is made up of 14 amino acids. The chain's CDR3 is CASKSASGANVLTF. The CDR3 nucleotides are TGTGCCAGCAAGAGCGCCTCTGGGGCCAACGTCCTGACTTTC.